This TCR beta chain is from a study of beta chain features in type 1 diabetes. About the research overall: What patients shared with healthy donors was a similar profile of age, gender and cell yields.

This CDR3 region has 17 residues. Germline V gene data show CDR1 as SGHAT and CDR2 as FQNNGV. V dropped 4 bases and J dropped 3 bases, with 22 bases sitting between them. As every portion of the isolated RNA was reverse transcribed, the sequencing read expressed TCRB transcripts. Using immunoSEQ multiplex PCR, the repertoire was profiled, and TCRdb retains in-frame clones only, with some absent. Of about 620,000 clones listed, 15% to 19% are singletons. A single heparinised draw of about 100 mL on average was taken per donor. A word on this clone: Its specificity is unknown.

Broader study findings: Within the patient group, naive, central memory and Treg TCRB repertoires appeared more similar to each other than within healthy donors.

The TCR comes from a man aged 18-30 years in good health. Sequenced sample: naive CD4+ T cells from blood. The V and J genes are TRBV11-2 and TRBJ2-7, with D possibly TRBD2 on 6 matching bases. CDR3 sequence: CASSYRPVRESFYEQYF. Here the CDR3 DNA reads TGTGCCAGCAGCTACAGACCCGTCCGGGAGTCCTTCTACGAGCAGTACTTC.